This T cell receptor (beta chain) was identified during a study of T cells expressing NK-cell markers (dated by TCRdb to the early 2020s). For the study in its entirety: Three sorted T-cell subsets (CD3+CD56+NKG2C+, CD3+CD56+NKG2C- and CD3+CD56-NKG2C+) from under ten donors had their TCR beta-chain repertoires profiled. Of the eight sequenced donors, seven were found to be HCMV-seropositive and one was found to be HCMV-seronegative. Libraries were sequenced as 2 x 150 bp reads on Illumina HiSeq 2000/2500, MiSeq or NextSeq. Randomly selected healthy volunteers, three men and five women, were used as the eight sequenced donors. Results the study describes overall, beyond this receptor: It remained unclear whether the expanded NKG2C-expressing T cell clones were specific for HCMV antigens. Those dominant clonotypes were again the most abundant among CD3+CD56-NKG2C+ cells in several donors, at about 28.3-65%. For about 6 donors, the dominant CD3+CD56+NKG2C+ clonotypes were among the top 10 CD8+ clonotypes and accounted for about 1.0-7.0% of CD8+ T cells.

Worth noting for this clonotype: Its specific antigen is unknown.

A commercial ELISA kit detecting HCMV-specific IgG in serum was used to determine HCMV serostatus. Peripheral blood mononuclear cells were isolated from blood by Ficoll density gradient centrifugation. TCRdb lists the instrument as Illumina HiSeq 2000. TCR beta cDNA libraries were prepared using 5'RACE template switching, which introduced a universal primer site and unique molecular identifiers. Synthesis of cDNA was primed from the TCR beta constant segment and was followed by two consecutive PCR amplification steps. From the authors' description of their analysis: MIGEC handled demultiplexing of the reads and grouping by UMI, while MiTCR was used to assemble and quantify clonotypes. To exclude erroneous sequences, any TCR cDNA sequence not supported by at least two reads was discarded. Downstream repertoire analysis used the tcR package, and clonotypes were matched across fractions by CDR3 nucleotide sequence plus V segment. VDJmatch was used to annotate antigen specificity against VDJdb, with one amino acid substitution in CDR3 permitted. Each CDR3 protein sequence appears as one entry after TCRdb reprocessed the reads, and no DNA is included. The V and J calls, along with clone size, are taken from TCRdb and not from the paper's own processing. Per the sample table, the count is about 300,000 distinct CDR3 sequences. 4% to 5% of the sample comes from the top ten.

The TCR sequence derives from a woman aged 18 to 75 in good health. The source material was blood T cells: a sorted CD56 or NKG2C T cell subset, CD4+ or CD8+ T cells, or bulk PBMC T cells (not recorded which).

The CDR3 has the sequence CATSRDRLGGNIQYF. The sequence joins TRBV15 to TRBJ2-4; the TCRdb D gene call, TRBD1, has no DNA to confirm it. Looking up the germline V gene (reference sequence) yields CDR1 LNHNV and CDR2 YYDKDF. From its cysteine to its phenylalanine, the CDR3 spans 15 amino acids. A DNA sequence was not provided.